This TCR beta chain was profiled in a study of blood T cell repertoires in COVID-19. Study details: Spain, Italy and the United States supplied samples that represented acute and convalescent COVID-19. Sources were T cells, B-cell-depleted T cells, or PBMCs; the material itself was cDNA or gDNA.

Germline values: CDR1 SGDLS, CDR2 YYNGEE. The CDR3 extends over 15 amino acids. V lost 0 bases and J lost 7; bases outside the gene matches: 7. Authors' processing steps: Nucleated cell number was recorded as an estimate derived from reference gene primer amplification. Clones were sequenced by immunoSEQ multiplex PCR, and TCRdb holds only the in-frame ones, with some missing. V and J calls and clone size are given by that table; D and trimming were obtained from the DNA. The sample records 250,000 or so clones, approximately 84% being singletons. The chain recombines TRBV9 with TRBJ1-2; the match to TRBD1 covers 9 bases. The clonotype was recovered from a man in his fifties with acute or convalescent COVID-19. The sequencing sample was made of peripheral blood. CDR3 nucleotide sequence: TGTGCCAGCAGCGTAGGGGGACAGGGAAGACGTGGCTACACCTTC. Amino acids: CASSVGGQGRRGYTF. Full variable domain (missing parts from reference TRBV9 and TRBJ1-2): DSGVTQTPKHLITATGQRVTLRCSPRSGDLSVYWYQQSLDQGLQFLIQYYNGEERAKGNILERFSAQQFPDLHSELNLSSLELGDSALYFCASSVGGQGRRGYTFGSGTRLTVV.